The clone carrying this TCR beta chain was recorded at least ten times. Its specificity is unknown. This sample is drawn from a study of T cells in Graves' hyperthyroidism and ophthalmopathy. Study-level points and caveats: With a median lead of 6.5 months before onset, the model predicted ophthalmopathy.

V lost 5 bases and J 6 bases, leaving 15 bases between the germline ends. This CDR3 region has 14 residues. The source material, RNA transcripts, was used to amplify TCR beta CDR3 regions. An initial round of RT-PCR targeting the TCR CDR3 relied on the HTBI primer set. TCRdb redid the calling of the multiplex PCR reads with MiXCR, one entry per CDR3 protein. The sample carries a few hundred thousand distinct CDR3 sequences, approximately 14% recorded once. The chain carries TRBV12-3 or TRBV12-4 and TRBJ2-3; D is unclear. The sequence came from a woman between 40 and 55 years old with Graves' ophthalmopathy. Sequences were obtained from blood. DNA of the CDR3: TGTGCCAGCAGTCCCTGGGCCCTCACGGATACGCAGTATTTT. Its translation: CASSPWALTDTQYF.